This T cell receptor beta chain was recorded in a study of cytomegalovirus exposure and HLA in healthy donors (dated by TCRdb to 2016 to 2017). Regarding the study in general: In an earlier analysis of several hundred of the donors, 276 Gb of sequence data and roughly 100 million unique TCR beta sequences from roughly 190 million T cells were reported. Along with the roughly 670-subject first cohort, a separate validation cohort of more than 90 different subjects was used. Among some 410 genotyped donors of the cohort, an average of about 240,000 unique TCR beta nucleotide sequences were sequenced per donor, around a sixth of them non-productive. Rather than drawing on any new phenotypic data, the later analysis identified candidate immune exposures from TCR beta sequences and the way those sequences occurred across donors. Roughly five DR-DQ haplotypes were handled as single units for association and clustering because linkage in the cohort was strong. A later analysis re-examined previously published TCR beta repertoires from just over 650 donors and added high-resolution HLA genotyping to investigate patterns of TCR occurrence. The number of typed donors differed by locus: roughly 620-640 for A, B, C, DRB1 and DQB1; 522 for DQA1; 606 for DPA1; and about 450 for DPB1. The study aimed to test whether signatures of past pathogen exposure could be identified by cataloging public T cell receptors. High-throughput TCR immunosequencing, statistical association of individual TCRs with disease status, and machine learning were combined to predict cytomegalovirus infection status. Of the approximately 400 genotyped donors, over 70% fell in the genetic ancestry cluster associated with self-reported Caucasian donors. About 280 gigabases of sequencing data and 91 million or so unique TCR sequences made up an early release that covered about 640 HLA-typed donors. Genome-wide SNP genotypes for about 55% of the 666 donors were used in a later genetic analysis, which treated that subset as a discovery cohort. An earlier analysis of several hundred of the donors used high-throughput TCR beta sequencing to judge whether each TCR beta V gene segment behaved as functional or pseudogenic. All discovery cohort repertoires had been generated using a single sequencing platform. HLA typing included class I and class II loci at four-digit resolution. Donor age, sex, ethnicity and CMV serostatus were compiled alongside the repertoire data. The T cell repertoires of several hundred subjects were profiled by immunosequencing and related to cytomegalovirus serostatus.

The receptor library was made with the immunoSEQ multiplex PCR assay. A mixture of 60 forward primers for TCR Vbeta segments and 13 reverse primers for TCR Jbeta segments was used in the multiplex PCR. Amplification of the CDR3 region of rearranged TCR beta genes was performed with a multiplex PCR assay on genomic DNA. The amplified TCR beta libraries were sequenced on the Illumina HiSeq System as 87-base-pair reads. The study's own analysis went as follows. A later analysis counted some 74 million unique TCR beta chains across the 650 to 800 repertoires, and around 12 million of these chains were shared by at least two donors. To remove PCR and sequencing errors, raw reads were error-corrected and collapsed into unique sequences using a nearest-neighbor algorithm that merged closely related sequences. Alignment of CDR3 sequences to IMGT reference sequences was used to assign V, D and J gene segments. For a sequence to be retained, a match of at least six nucleotides to both a V gene segment and a J gene segment was required. Rearrangements were called productive when the CDR3 lacked stop codons and stayed in frame with V and J; all others were non-productive. CDR3 was defined by IMGT convention, running from the second conserved V-encoded cysteine to the conserved J-encoded phenylalanine. Sequences without an unambiguous match to a single V gene segment were excluded from the earlier analysis of about 600 of the donors. An earlier analysis of about 600 of the donors called V segments functional above 56.7% productive rearrangements and segregating when the between-donor standard deviation exceeded 5%. A statistical classification framework was built to diagnose cytomegalovirus status from the catalog of TCR beta chain sequences. V and J gene assignment, in a later analysis, came from comparing TCR nucleotide sequences with IMGT/GENE-DB human TR gene sequences. The TCRdist pipeline was used in a later analysis to assign CDR3 sequences and most-parsimonious VDJ recombination scenarios. In a later analysis, each TCR beta chain was defined by its CDR3 amino acid sequence together with its V-gene family, and reads without a unique V-gene family were excluded. A later analysis removed roughly 590 highly shared, low-generation-probability nucleotide sequences to deal with suspected cross-contamination and a sequencing artifact. For each public chain, a later analysis derived a clonal expansion index from normalized ranks of inferred template counts within each repertoire. A later analysis computed generation probabilities with a VDJ recombination model fitted to out-of-frame rearrangements, and checked the results against IGoR. In a later analysis, hypergeometric tests were used to score TCR-TCR, TCR-HLA and TCR-CMV co-occurrence, with a repertoire-size bias correction applied to TCR pairs. A later analysis estimated false discovery rates by permuting HLA or CMV assignments 20 times. In a later analysis, co-occurring TCRs were grouped using DBSCAN, and TCRdist sequence similarity was added for clustering within HLA-allele-positive subsets. Co-occurrence clustering excluded repertoires with fewer than 30,000 or more than 120,000 public chains, plus five with anomalous nucleotide sharing. TCRdb stores this immuneACCESS table with in-frame sequences only. Part of the clones is absent; in the studies checked, under half of the shortfall reflects unresolved V genes, and no reason is known for the rest. The DNA gave D and trimming, while V, J and clone size come from that table. A total of more than 150,000 clones appear in this sample, roughly 80% of them only once. The ten largest account for 1.3% of the sample.

For CDR1 and CDR2, the germline V gene (reference sequence) lists MNHEY and SMNVEV. V was cut back by 6 bases and J by 1 base, leaving a gap of 15 bases between them. The CDR3 sequence holds 15 residues, the cysteine and phenylalanine included. CDR3 DNA only is kept here, 45 bases in frame from base 1. Points the paper makes about the study in general: A cluster of highly shared sequence variants was judged likely to represent a technical artifact of the sequencing pipeline. Sequencing depth was assumed to be roughly uniform across donors in the presence/absence analyses, though that assumption may not hold. Because some donors lacked HLA typing at each locus, the association tests relied only on the typed subset. In this cohort, only TCR beta chains were sequenced, and detectable features were limited by the absence of alpha or paired-chain data. An earlier analysis of approximately 590 of the donors showed that most TCR beta V segments appeared in productive rearrangements either about 87% or about 30% of the time, which broadly matched IMGT annotations. In a later genetic analysis, a missense DCLRE1C variant was associated with V-gene and J-gene trimming of TCR beta chains, and the association was replicated in an independent cohort. A later analysis found that most CMV-associated TCR beta chains appeared HLA-restricted, with HLA associations seemingly driven largely by CMV exposure. In vitro tests confirmed that a few of the cytomegalovirus-associated TCR beta chains recognize cytomegalovirus antigens. In a later analysis, HLA-associated TCR beta chains were found to be more clonally expanded and to have lower generation probabilities than equally common non-associated chains. The authors suggested that the approach could potentially be extended to other disease states and immunological phenotypes. In a later analysis, TCR association rates were found to vary across HLA loci, with the most associated TCRs seen for DRB1 alleles and the fewest for HLA-C alleles. A further reported finding was that TCR beta sequences accurately predicted the HLA-A and HLA-B alleles for most subjects in the first cohort. Specific HLA alleles were associated with some 15,000 TCR beta sequences at a false discovery rate of 0.05 in a later analysis. The study listed 150 to 200 TCR beta chains as associated with cytomegalovirus. Several of the top co-occurrence clusters appeared to be linked to parvovirus B19, influenza, CMV and Epstein-Barr virus, according to a later analysis. CMV serostatus was the only immune exposure information available for the cohort. The 87-base-pair reads could not distinguish some IMGT-functional V segments, including TRBV6-2 and TRBV6-3, so those segments were excluded. Across donors, most TCR sequences were observed very rarely, whereas some public TCRs were present in many individuals. In a later genetic analysis, fewer N-insertions in productive TCRs were reported among donors in an Asian-associated ancestry cluster than the approximately 710-donor mean. Because counts were too low, 15 to 20 rarely observed V segments, including chromosome 9 orphons, were left out of the earlier analysis of 587 of the donors. Linkage disequilibrium might explain the correlated functional status among segregating V segments, but an unknown experimental factor could not be ruled out. The classifier was reported to diagnose cytomegalovirus status with high specificity and sensitivity in both the original cohort and the validation cohort. Assigning TCR associations to individual alleles was difficult when HLA alleles, especially DR and DQ, strongly co-occurred.

This clone showed up just once. The specificity of this receptor is unknown. Base quality data are lacking; no much larger clone is found one base away. The cohort comprised approximately 700 healthy bone marrow donors. Cohort members were all nominally healthy when sampled, although unrecorded immune exposures were likely present. The donor was CMV seropositive and belonged to the group of 250 to 300 seropositive cohort members. A peripheral blood sample was provided by each donor, and peripheral blood mononuclear cells were used for TCR beta sequencing. Genomic DNA extraction from the blood cell samples was performed with the Qiagen DNeasy Blood Extraction Kit.

This receptor was identified in a man aged 50-60 years in good health and CMV-seropositive. Sequenced material: PBMCs. Rearrangement joined TRBV27 to TRBJ1-2; TRBD1 could be the D gene, as 5 bases match. The DNA sequence follows: TGTGCCAGCAGCCTCGACAGCTCACTTAACTATGGCTACACCTTC. Its protein is CASSLDSSLNYGYTF.